The present entry profiles one T cell receptor (beta chain) with its context. The antigen is unknown. These data come from a study of shared clonotypes between healthy human individuals. The repertoire was sequenced with immunoSEQ multiplex PCR; TCRdb's copy has only in-frame clones and lacks some. The sample lists some 1,100,000 clones; 78% were seen once. Everyone who donated was a Caucasian adult who lived in Nashville, Tennessee. Regarding the study as a whole: Genetic and exposure-history diversity was limited by the few donors. Estimated clonotype richness was generally higher in naive than memory subsets. When compared with the clonotypes that were shared by all four sorted-subset donors, the non-shared clonotypes turned out to have lower generation probabilities.

Germline CDR1 SGHDT, CDR2 YYEEEE. V lost 4 bases, J lost 4 bases, and 13 bases lay in between. CDR3 size: 14 residues. Sequencing used memory CD4+ T cells from PBMCs. Subset here: CD45RA-negative fraction. This chain connects TRBV5-6 to TRBJ2-3; D unresolved. This receptor was taken from a man in his late teens or twenties in good health. Some clones in this sample may be carry-over from other donors' samples. The CDR3 sequence is CASSLGFWPDTQYF. The CDR3 bases are TGTGCCAGCAGCCTGGGGTTTTGGCCAGATACGCAGTATTTT. Together with reference TRBV5-6 and TRBJ2-3, the CDR3 gives the full variable domain: DAGVTQSPTHLIKTRGQQVTLRCSPKSGHDTVSWYQQALGQGPQFIFQYYEEEERQRGNFPDRFSGHQFPNYSSELNVNALLLGDSALYLCASSLGFWPDTQYFGPGTRLTVL.